Reported below is one TCR beta chain. The antigen it binds to is not known. One end of the junction varies from germline; a read error may be responsible. Ophthalmopathy patients had moderately to severely active disease, Clinical Activity Score of at least 3, NOSPECS grade of at least 4, and disease duration under 3 months. Patients with other autoimmune diseases, uncontrolled infections, pregnancy or lactation were excluded. Diagnosis was based on clinical symptoms, serum thyroxine, TRAb, thyroid ultrasound and orbital computed tomography. Using Ficoll-Paque density gradient centrifugation, PBMCs were isolated from over 8.5 ml of fresh peripheral blood. Total RNA was extracted using Trizol reagent, and RNA quality was checked on an Agilent 2100 Bioanalyzer. The data originate from a study of Graves' ophthalmopathy and Graves' hyperthyroidism (dated by TCRdb to 2016 to 2019). In terms of the full investigation: Peripheral blood was collected at initial diagnosis, before any treatment. To tell Graves' ophthalmopathy apart from Graves' hyperthyroidism, and to predict which patients would progress to ophthalmopathy, the study relied on TCR beta repertoire signatures. In about six hyperthyroidism patients, the T-cell repertoires found in thyroid tissue were compared with those found in blood. Once sampling was done, hyperthyroidism patients were given methimazole at a starting dose of 30 mg daily, while ophthalmopathy patients were given high-dose intravenous methylprednisolone. To explore V-J signatures distinguishing ophthalmopathy from hyperthyroidism, a discovery set of under 110 patients (fewer than 45 ophthalmopathy, about 57 stable hyperthyroidism) was enrolled. For independent validation, a separate cohort was made up of 18 hyperthyroidism patients plus 17 patients who later progressed from hyperthyroidism to ophthalmopathy. In total, approximately 140 blood samples were TCR-sequenced: 43 ophthalmopathy, some 75 hyperthyroidism and about 17 hyperthyroidism-to-ophthalmopathy patients.

From the cysteine up to the phenylalanine, the CDR3 has a length of 14 residues. Just the 42-base CDR3 DNA is kept, in frame starting at base 1. The germline V gene (reference sequence) specifies SGHNT as CDR1 and YYREEE as CDR2. On the study overall, not on this receptor specifically: In validation, the model predicted ophthalmopathy progression with about 71% sensitivity and around 72% specificity; some twelve predicted patients were CT-confirmed with GO in a median of around 6 months. Most expanded thyroid clonotypes with a frequency above 0.001 also appeared in blood, which suggests that blood repertoires may reflect the immune response in the thyroid. Sample size was not statistically predetermined, and group allocation was not concealed from the investigators. The 13-signature model separated ophthalmopathy from stable hyperthyroidism with around 90% sensitivity and around 84% specificity in cross-validation, and 80%/75% in the test set.

For repertoire sequencing, TCR beta CDR3 regions were amplified from RNA transcripts. HTBI primers and the Qiagen OneStep RT-PCR kit were used in a first-round RT-PCR, which was followed by a second-round multiplex PCR, size selection and purification. Sequencing of the libraries was carried out on an Illumina HiSeq2000 in paired-end mode with 100 bp reads. Concerning the study's data processing: Reads were processed with SOAPnuke, discarding reads with adapters, uncalled bases, mean Phred below 15, or no exact constant-primer or identifier match. COPE v1.2.5 was used to merge the high-quality paired reads. Unique nucleotide sequences were defined as clonotypes and aligned to IMGT TRB V, D and J references using MiTCR v1.1. The analysis was limited to V-J combinations with a frequency above 0.0001, which together covered 99.2% of repertoires. A TCR clonal expansion and chaos score per V-J combination was defined as the ratio of F50 clonal expansion to chaos observed in the TCRdist matrix. Features were reduced by Welch's t-statistics and random forest to over 10 V-J combinations, which fed a naive Bayes classifier. Thyroid-blood repertoire similarity was quantified with the Morisita-Horn index. TCRdb reran the public reads through fastp at Q25 and MiXCR, keeping productive beta chains. When rows share a CDR3 protein, they turn into one entry using the most common DNA and genes. The V and J calls here are based on TCRdb, not the publication. The sample table shows about 660,000 distinct CDR3 sequences, and about 41% are seen once. The leading ten clones occupy around 3.3% of the sample.

The sequenced sample consisted of peripheral blood. The rearranged segments are TRBV5-4 and TRBJ1-3; no D gene call is confident. The sequence was obtained from an adult man with Graves' ophthalmopathy. In nucleotides, the sequence is TGTGCCAGCAGCTTGGGATCCTCTGGAAGCACCATATATTTT. This is translated as CASSLGSSGSTIYF.